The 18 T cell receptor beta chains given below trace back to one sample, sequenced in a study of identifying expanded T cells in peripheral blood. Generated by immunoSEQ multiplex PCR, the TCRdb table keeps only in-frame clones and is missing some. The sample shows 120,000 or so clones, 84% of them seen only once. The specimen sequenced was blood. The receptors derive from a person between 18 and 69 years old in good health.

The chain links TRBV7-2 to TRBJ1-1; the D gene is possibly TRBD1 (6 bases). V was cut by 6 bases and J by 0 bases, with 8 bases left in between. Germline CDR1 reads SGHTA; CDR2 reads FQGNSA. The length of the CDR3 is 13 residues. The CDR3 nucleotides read TGTGCCAGCAGACAGGGTTTGAACACTGAAGCTTTCTTT. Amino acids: CASRQGLNTEAFF.

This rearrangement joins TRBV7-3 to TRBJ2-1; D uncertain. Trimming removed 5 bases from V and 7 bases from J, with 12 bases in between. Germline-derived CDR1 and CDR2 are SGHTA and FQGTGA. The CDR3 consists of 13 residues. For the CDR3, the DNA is TGTGCCAGCAGCGTCTCCTCTTTGAATGAGCAGTTCTTC. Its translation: CASSVSSLNEQFF.

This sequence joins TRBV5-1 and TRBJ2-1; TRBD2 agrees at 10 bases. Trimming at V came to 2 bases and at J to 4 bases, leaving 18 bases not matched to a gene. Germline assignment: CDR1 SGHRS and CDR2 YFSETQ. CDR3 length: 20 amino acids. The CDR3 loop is CASSFYYSGGALGKYNEQFF. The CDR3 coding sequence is TGCGCCAGCAGCTTTTATTACAGCGGGGGGGCCCTGGGTAAATACAATGAGCAGTTCTTC.

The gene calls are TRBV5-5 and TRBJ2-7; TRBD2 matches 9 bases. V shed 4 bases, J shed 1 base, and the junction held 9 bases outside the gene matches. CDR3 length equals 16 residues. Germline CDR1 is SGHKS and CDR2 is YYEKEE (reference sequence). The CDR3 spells CASSLTSTSGSYEQYF. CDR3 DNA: TGTGCCAGCAGCCTCACTTCGACTAGCGGATCCTACGAGCAGTACTTC.

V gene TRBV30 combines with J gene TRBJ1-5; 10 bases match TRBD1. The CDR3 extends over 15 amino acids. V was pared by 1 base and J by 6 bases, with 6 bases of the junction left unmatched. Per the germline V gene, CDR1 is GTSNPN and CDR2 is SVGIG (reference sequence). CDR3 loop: CAWSDQTGGGQPQHF. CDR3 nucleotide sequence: TGTGCCTGGAGTGATCAGACAGGGGGCGGTCAGCCCCAGCATTTT.

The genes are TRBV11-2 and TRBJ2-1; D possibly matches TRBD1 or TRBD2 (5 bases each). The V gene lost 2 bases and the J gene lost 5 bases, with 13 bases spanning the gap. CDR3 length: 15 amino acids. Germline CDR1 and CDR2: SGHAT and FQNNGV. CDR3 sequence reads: CASSLYGAGHNEQFF. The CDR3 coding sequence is TGTGCCAGCAGCTTATACGGGGCCGGGCACAATGAGCAGTTCTTC.

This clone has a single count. The CDR3 spells CAISESIGAPYGYTF. CDR3 coding DNA: TGTGCCATCAGTGAGTCGATTGGGGCCCCCTATGGCTACACCTTC. This chain joins TRBV10-3 and TRBJ1-2, with D tentatively TRBD1 (5 bases). Trimming removed 0 bases at V and 4 bases at J, with 12 bases between. Germline V gene lookup returns CDR1 ENHRY and CDR2 SYGVKD. This CDR3 contains 15 residues.

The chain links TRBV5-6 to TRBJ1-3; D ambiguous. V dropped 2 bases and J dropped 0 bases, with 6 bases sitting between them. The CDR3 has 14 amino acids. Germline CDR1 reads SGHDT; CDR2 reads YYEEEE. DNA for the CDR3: TGTGCCAGCAGCTTAATGAGCTCTGGAAACACCATATATTTT. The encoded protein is CASSLMSSGNTIYF.

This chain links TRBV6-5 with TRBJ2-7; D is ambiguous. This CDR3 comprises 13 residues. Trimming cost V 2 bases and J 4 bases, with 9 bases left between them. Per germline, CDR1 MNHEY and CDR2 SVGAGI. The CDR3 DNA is TGTGCCAGCAGTTACGAAAGGAGTTACGAGCAGTACTTC. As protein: CASSYERSYEQYF.

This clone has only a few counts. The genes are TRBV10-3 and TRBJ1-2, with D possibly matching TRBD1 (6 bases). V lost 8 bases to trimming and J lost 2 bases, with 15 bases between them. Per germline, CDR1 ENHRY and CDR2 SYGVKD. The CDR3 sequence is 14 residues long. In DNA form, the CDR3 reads TGTGCCATCGGGCCCAGGGGTACCAACTATGGCTACACCTTC. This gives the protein CAIGPRGTNYGYTF.

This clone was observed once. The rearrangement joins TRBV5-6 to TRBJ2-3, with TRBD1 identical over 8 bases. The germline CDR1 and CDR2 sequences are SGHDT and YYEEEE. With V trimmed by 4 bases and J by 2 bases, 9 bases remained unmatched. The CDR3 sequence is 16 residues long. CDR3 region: CASSASQGVFTDTQYF. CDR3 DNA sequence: TGTGCCAGCAGCGCCTCACAGGGGGTCTTCACAGATACGCAGTATTTT.

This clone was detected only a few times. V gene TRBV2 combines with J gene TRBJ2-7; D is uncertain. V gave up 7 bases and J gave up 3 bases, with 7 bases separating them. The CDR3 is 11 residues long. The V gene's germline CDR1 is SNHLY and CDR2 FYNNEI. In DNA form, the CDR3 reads TGTGCCAGCAACGACAACTACGAGCAGTACTTC. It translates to CASNDNYEQYF.

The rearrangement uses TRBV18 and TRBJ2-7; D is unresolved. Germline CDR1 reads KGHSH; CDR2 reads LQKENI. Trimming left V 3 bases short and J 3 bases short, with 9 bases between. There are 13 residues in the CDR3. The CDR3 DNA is TGTGCCAGCTCACCTTCCCCGCGCTACGAGCAGTACTTC. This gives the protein CASSPSPRYEQYF.

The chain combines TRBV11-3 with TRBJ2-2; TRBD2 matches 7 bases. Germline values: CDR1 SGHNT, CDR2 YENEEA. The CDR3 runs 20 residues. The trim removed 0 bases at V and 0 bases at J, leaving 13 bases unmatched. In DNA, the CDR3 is TGTGCCAGCAGCTTAGAGGGGTGGCCTAGCGGTTCCGCGAACACCGGGGAGCTGTTTTTT. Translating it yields CASSLEGWPSGSANTGELFF.

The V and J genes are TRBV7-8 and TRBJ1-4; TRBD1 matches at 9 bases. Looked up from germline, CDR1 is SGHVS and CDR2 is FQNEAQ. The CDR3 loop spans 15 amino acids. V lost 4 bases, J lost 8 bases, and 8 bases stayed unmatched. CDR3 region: CASSSSTGGQEKLFF. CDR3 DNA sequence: TGTGCCAGCAGCTCCTCGACAGGGGGTCAAGAAAAACTGTTTTTT. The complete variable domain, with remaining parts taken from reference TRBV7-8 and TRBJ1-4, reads GAGVSQSPRYKVAKRGQDVALRCDPISGHVSLFWYQQALGQGPEFLTYFQNEAQLDKSGLPSDRFFAERPEGSVSTLKIQRTQQEDSAVYLCASSSSTGGQEKLFFGSGTQLSVL.

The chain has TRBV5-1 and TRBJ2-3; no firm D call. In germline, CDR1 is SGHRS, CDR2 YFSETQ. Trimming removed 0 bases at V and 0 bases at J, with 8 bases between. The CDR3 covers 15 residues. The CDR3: CASSLGLDSTDTQYF. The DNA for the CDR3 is TGCGCCAGCAGCTTGGGTTTGGACAGCACAGATACGCAGTATTTT. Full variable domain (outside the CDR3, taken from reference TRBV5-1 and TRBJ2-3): KAGVTQTPRYLIKTRGQQVTLSCSPISGHRSVSWYQQTPGQGLQFLFEYFSETQRNKGNFPGRFSGRQFSNSRSEMNVSTLELGDSALYLCASSLGLDSTDTQYFGPGTRLTVL.

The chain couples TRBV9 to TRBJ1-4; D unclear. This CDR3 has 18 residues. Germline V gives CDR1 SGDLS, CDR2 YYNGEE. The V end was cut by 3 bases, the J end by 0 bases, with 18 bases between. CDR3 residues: CASSAYLAGRSTNEKLFF. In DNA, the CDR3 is TGTGCCAGCAGCGCGTACCTGGCAGGACGGTCAACTAATGAAAAACTGTTTTTT.

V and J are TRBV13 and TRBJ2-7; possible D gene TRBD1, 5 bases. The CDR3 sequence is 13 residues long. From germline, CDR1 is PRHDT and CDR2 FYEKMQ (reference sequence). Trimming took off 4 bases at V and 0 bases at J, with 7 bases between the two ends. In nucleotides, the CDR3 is TGTGCCAGCAGCTCAGACAGCTCCTACGAGCAGTACTTC. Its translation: CASSSDSSYEQYF.